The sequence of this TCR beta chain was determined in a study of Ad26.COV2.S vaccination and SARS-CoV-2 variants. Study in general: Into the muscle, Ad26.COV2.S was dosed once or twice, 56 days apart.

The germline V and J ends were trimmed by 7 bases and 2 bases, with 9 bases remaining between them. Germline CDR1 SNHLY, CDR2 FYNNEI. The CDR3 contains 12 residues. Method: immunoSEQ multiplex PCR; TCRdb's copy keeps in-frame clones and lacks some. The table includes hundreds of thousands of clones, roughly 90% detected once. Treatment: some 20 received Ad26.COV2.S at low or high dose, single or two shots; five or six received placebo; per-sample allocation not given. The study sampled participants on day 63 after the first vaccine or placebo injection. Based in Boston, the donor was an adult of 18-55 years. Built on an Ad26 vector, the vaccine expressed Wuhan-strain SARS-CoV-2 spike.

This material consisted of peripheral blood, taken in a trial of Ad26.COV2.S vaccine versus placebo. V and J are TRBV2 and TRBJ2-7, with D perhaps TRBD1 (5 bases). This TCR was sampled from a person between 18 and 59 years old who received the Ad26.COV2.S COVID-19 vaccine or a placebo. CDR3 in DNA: TGTGCCAGCATTGGGGCGGCCTACGAGCAGTACTTC. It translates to CASIGAAYEQYF.